This T cell receptor (beta chain) was profiled in a study of CXCR3-negative and CXCR3-positive naive CD8 T cells. Overall study context: The study obtained 120 million to 150 million TRB reads, about 1.5 +/- 0.3 million per library. General study points: CXCR3-positive naive cells carried more hydrophobic TRB CDR3s than CXCR3-negative ones. Comparison of naive CXCR3-negative and CXCR3-positive cells revealed similar TRBV-TRBJ usage, while memory cells differed. With CXCR3 expression partially decreased after cryopreservation, most assays relied on fresh PBMCs.

Via 5' RACE with UMI labels, TRB cDNA libraries were prepared. TCRdb reprocessed the 5' RACE reads and keeps a single row for each CDR3 protein, giving no DNA. Its clone listing holds 100,000 to 150,000 distinct CDR3 sequences. With respect to this clonotype: Its target is not known.

The clonotype originates from a human donor in good health. Some clones in this sample may be carry-over from other donors' samples. Input material: naive CXCR3- CD8+ T cells from blood. As for subset: CD45RO-CCR7+CD27+CD95- naive CD8+ T cells lacking CXCR3 (TNR3-).

CDR3 sequence reads: CASKGTASADEQYF. This chain uses TRBV6-2 or TRBV6-3 with TRBJ2-7; the D gene TCRdb calls, TRBD1, cannot be checked with no DNA. Germline CDR1 reads MNHEY; CDR2 reads SVGEGT. The CDR3 extends over 14 amino acids.